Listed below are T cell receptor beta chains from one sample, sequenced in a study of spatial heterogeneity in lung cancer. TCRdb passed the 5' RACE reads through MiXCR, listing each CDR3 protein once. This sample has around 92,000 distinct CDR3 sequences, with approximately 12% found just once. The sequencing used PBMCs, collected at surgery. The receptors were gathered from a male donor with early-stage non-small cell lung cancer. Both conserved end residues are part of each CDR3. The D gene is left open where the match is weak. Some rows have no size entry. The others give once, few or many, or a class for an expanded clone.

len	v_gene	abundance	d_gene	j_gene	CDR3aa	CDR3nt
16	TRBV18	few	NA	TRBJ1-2	CASSSSTGNALAGYTF	TGTGCCAGCTCATCATCAACGGGAAATGCCTTGGCAGGCTACACCTTC
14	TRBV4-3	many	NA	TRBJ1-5	CASSQDRSNQPQHF	TGCGCCAGCAGCCAAGATCGTAGCAATCAGCCCCAGCATTTT
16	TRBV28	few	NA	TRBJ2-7	CASSPMSPSERHEQYF	TGTGCCAGCAGTCCAATGTCCCCTTCCGAACGCCACGAGCAGTACTTC
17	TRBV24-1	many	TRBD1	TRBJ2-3	CATSDRRTGPRADTQYF	TGTGCCACCAGTGACCGCCGGACAGGTCCACGGGCAGATACGCAGTATTTT
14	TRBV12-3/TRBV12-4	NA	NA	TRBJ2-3	CASSPSGASDTQYF	TGTGCCAGCAGCCCCTCGGGAGCTAGCGATACGCAGTATTTT
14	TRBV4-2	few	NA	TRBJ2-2	CASSLGGEAGELFF	TGTGCCAGCAGCCTAGGAGGGGAAGCCGGGGAGCTGTTTTTT
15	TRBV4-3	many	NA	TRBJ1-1	CASSQDTTLNTEAFF	TGCGCCAGCAGCCAAGATACTACCTTGAACACTGAAGCTTTCTTT
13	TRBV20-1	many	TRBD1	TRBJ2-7	CSVPGQYTYEQYF	TGCAGTGTTCCGGGACAGTACACCTACGAGCAGTACTTC
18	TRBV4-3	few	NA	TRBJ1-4	CASSPRGQGGNANEKLFF	TGCGCCAGCAGCCCCCGTGGGCAGGGAGGAAATGCTAATGAAAAACTGTTTTTT
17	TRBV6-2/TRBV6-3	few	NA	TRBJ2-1	CASRFRREPAPYNEQFF	TGTGCCAGCAGGTTCCGTCGGGAACCCGCCCCGTACAATGAGCAGTTCTTC
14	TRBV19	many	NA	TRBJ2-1	CASSVGSSYNEQFF	TGTGCCAGTAGTGTGGGAAGCTCCTACAATGAGCAGTTCTTC
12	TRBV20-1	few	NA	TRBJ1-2	CSASEQGYGYTF	TGCAGTGCTAGTGAGCAGGGCTATGGCTACACCTTC
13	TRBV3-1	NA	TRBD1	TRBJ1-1	CASSQAGGTEAFF	TGTGCCAGCAGCCAAGCAGGGGGGACTGAAGCTTTCTTT
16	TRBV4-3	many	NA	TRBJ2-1	CASSQVGRAGDNEQFF	TGCGCCAGCAGCCAAGTCGGCAGGGCTGGCGACAATGAGCAGTTCTTC
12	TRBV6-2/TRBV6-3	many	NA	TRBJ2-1	CASSYGFGEQFF	TGTGCCAGCAGTTATGGGTTTGGGGAGCAGTTCTTC
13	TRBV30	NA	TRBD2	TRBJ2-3	CAWIPTVAGGRYF	TGTGCCTGGATTCCCACCGTCGCGGGGGGTCGGTATTTT
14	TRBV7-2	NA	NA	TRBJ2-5	CASSPNGGPETQYF	TGTGCCAGCAGCCCCAACGGAGGGCCAGAGACCCAGTACTTC
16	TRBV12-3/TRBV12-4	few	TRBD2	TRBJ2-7	CASSENSGSYSYEQYF	TGTGCCAGCAGCGAAAATAGCGGGAGTTACTCCTACGAGCAGTACTTC
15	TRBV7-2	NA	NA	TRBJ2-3	CASSFQGSSTDTQYF	TGTGCCAGCAGCTTCCAGGGATCCAGCACAGATACGCAGTATTTT
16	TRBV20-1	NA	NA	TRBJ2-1	CSPPIRAGASYNEQFF	TGCAGTCCCCCAATACGGGCGGGGGCCTCCTACAATGAGCAGTTCTTC
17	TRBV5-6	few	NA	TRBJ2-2	CASSLYGRGGRTGELFF	TGTGCCAGCAGCTTGTACGGCCGGGGTGGTCGCACCGGGGAGCTGTTTTTT
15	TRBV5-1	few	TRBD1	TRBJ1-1	CASSLRQGRETEAFF	TGCGCCAGCAGCTTGCGACAGGGGAGGGAGACTGAAGCTTTCTTT
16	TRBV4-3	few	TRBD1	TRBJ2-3	CASSQDRDREFNTQYF	TGCGCCAGCAGCCAAGACCGGGACAGGGAATTCAATACGCAGTATTTT
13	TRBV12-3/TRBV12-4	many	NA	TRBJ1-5	CASSLGQNQPQHF	TGTGCCAGCAGTTTAGGGCAGAATCAGCCCCAGCATTTT
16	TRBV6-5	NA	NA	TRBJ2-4	CASRPHGSLAKNIQYF	TGTGCCAGCAGGCCCCACGGATCCCTAGCCAAAAACATTCAGTACTTC
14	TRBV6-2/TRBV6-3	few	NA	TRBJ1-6	CASSYSIENSPLHF	TGTGCCAGCAGTTACTCGATTGAAAATTCACCCCTCCACTTT
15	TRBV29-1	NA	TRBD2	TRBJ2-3	CSVVGLAGHTDTQYF	TGCAGCGTTGTCGGACTAGCGGGGCACACAGATACGCAGTATTTT
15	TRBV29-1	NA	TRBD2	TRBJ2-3	CSVVRGGWRTDTQYF	TGCAGCGTTGTCCGGGGGGGCTGGCGCACAGATACGCAGTATTTT
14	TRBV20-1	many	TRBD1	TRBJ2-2	CSAQGQGNTGELFF	TGCAGTGCCCAGGGACAGGGGAACACCGGGGAGCTGTTTTTT
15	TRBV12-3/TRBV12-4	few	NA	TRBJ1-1	CASSFGQNMNTEAFF	TGTGCCAGCAGTTTCGGGCAGAACATGAACACTGAAGCTTTCTTT
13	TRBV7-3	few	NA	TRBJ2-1	CASSPTTYNEQFF	TGTGCCAGCAGCCCCACAACATACAATGAGCAGTTCTTC
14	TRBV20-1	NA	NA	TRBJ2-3	CSARASSRADTQYF	TGCAGTGCTAGAGCCTCGAGTAGGGCAGATACGCAGTATTTT
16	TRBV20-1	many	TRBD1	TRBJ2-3	CSARDPSRGPTDTQYF	TGCAGTGCTAGAGATCCCTCCAGGGGGCCCACAGATACGCAGTATTTT
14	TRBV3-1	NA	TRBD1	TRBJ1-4	CASSRPGGDEKLFF	TGTGCCAGCAGCCGGCCAGGGGGCGATGAAAAACTGTTTTTT
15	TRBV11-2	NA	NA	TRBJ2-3	CASSLVSPSTDTQYF	TGTGCCAGCAGCTTAGTCAGCCCTTCCACAGATACGCAGTATTTT